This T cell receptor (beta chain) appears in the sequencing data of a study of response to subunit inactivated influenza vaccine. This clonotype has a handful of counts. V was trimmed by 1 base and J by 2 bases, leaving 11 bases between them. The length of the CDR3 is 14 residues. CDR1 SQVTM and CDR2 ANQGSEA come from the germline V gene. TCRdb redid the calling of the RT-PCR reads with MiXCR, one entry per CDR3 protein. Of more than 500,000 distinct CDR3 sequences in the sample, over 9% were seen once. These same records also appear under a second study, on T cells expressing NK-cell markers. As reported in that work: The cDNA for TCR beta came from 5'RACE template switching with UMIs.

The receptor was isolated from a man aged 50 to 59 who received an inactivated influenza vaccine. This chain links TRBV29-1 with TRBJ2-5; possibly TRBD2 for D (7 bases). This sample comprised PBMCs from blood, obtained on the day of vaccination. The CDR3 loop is CSVEGGGDQETQYF. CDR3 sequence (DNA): TGCAGCGTTGAAGGCGGGGGCGATCAAGAGACCCAGTACTTC.